This T cell receptor (beta chain) was sequenced during a study of cytomegalovirus exposure and HLA in healthy donors. Study summary: The 95 to 150 validation repertoires were produced on the same platform as the roughly 690 repertoires of the first cohort. This was reported in a later analysis.

In its sample, this clone was seen a few times. What it binds is not known. The donors were members of the roughly 130-subject validation cohort (separate from the roughly 670-subject first cohort). Study-level findings and limits: Altogether, 150 or so TCR beta chains were recorded as cytomegalovirus-associated.

Clones were read by immunoSEQ multiplex PCR, and TCRdb kept only the in-frame ones, dropping some. The data show about 160,000 clones, 75% to 90% seen once. V dropped 4 bases and J dropped 3 bases, with 21 bases sitting between them. The CDR3 has 17 amino acids. The sequenced material came from PBMCs. This receptor was taken from a woman aged 18-29 years in good health and CMV-seronegative. The V call is TRBV6-7, the J call TRBJ1-2; D possibly corresponds to TRBD1 (6 bases). TRBV6-7 is given ORF status, its function remaining uncertain. This CDR3 reads CASSFPRDKLRHYGYTF. As DNA, the CDR3 is TGTGCCAGCAGTTTCCCCCGGGACAAACTGCGCCACTATGGCTACACCTTC.